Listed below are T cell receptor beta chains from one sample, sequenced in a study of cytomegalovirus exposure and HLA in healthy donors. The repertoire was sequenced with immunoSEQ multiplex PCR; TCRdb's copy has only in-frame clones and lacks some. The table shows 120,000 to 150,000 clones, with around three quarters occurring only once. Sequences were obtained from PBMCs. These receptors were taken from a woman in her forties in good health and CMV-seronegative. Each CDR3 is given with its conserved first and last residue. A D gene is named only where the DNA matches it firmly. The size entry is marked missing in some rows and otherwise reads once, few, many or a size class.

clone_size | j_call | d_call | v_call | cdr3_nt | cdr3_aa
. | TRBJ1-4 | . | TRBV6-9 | TGTGCCAGCACTCAAAATACGAGATGGAATGAAAAACTGTTTTTT | CASTQNTRWNEKLFF
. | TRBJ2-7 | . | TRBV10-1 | TGCGCCAGCAGTGTGGGCACCTCCTACGAGCAGTACTTC | CASSVGTSYEQYF
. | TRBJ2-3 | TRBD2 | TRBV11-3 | TGTGCCAGCAGCCGGACTAGCGGCACAGATACGCAGTATTTT | CASSRTSGTDTQYF
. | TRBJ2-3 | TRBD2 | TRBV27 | TGTGCCAGCAGTCGCACTAGCGGGGTAAGGACAGATACGCAGTATTTT | CASSRTSGVRTDTQYF
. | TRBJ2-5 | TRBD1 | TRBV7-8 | TGTGCCAGCAGCAAAGACAGGGTCCGAGAGACCCAGTACTTC | CASSKDRVRETQYF
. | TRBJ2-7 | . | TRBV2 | TGTGCCAGCAGTTATACCTACGAGCAGTACTTC | CASSYTYEQYF
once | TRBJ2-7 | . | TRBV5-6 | TGTGCCAGCACCTTGCTGTCACAAGCCTACGAGCAGTACTTC | CASTLLSQAYEQYF
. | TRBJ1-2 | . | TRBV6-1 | TGTGCCAGCATGGGGGCTCCGTGGCCCTATGGCTACACCTTC | CASMGAPWPYGYTF
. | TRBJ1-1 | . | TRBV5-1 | TGCGCCAGCAGCTTGGCTGGCGAGACTGGAGCTTTCTTT | CASSLAGETGAFF
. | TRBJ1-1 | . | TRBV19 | TGTGCCAGTAGGTACGGAGAGGGTAACACTGAAGCTTTCTTT | CASRYGEGNTEAFF
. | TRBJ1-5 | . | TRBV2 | TGTGCCAGCAGTGAAGCGGGAGAGCCCCAGCATTTT | CASSEAGEPQHF
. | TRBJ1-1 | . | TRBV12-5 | TGTGCTAGTGGTTTGGGGGAGCAGGGGTTGAACACTGAAGCTTTCTTT | CASGLGEQGLNTEAFF
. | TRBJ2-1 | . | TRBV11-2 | TGTGCCAGCAGCCAACGTGAGCCCAGCGGTGAGCAGTTCTTC | CASSQREPSGEQFF
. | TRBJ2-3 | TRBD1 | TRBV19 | TGTGCCAGTAGCCGGGACAGAACCACAGATACGCAGTATTTT | CASSRDRTTDTQYF
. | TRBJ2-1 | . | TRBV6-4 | TGTGCCAGCAGTGAGGGGGCCCCAAGCGAGCAGTTCTTC | CASSEGAPSEQFF
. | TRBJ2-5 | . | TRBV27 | TGTGCCAGCAGGCGACAGGCCCAAGAGACCCAGTACTTC | CASRRQAQETQYF
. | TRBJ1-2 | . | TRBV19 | TGTGCCACCCAGGGGAGGGAACCTAAGGCCTATGGCTACACCTTC | CATQGREPKAYGYTF
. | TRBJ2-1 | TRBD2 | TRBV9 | TGTGCCAGCAGCCCCGGGGAGCGGGGAGGGAATGAGCAGTTCTTC | CASSPGERGGNEQFF
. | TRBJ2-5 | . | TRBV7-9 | TGTTCCAGCAGCTTGGCGGGGCAAGAGACCCAGTACTTC | CSSSLAGQETQYF
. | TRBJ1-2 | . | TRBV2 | TGTGCCAGCAGTGCTATCAGGGCCCCCGATGGCTACACCTTC | CASSAIRAPDGYTF
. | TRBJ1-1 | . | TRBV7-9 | TGTGCCAGCAGCTTAGTGCAGGGGAACACTGAAGCTTTCTTT | CASSLVQGNTEAFF
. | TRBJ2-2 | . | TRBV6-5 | TGTGCCAGCAGTTCTCTCCTAGCTCCGAACACCGGGGAGCTGTTTTTT | CASSSLLAPNTGELFF
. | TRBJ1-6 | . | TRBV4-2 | TGTGCCAGCAGCCAAGTTTCGGGGGCCCTCCACTTT | CASSQVSGALHF
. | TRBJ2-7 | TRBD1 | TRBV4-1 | TGCGCCAGCAGCCAAGTGGAAGGGACAGGCACCTACGAGCAGTACTTC | CASSQVEGTGTYEQYF
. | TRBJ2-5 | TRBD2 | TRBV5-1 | TGCGCCAGCACCCTGGAAGCGGGACGCCAAGAGACCCAGTACTTC | CASTLEAGRQETQYF
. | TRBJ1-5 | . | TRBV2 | TGTGCCAGCAGCCCCAGGGGTGGGGAGCCCCAGCATTTT | CASSPRGGEPQHF
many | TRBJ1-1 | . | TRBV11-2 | TGTGCCAGCAGCTTAGAATTCCGGGTCGCGAGAACTGAAGCTTTCTTT | CASSLEFRVARTEAFF
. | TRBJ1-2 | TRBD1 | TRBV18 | TGTGCCAGCTCACCTTCCCGGGACAGGGGAGGCTATGGCTACACCTTC | CASSPSRDRGGYGYTF
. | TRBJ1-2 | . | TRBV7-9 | TGTGCCAGCAGCGCTCTCTGGCCCATGGGCCGTGGCTATGGCTACACCTTC | CASSALWPMGRGYGYTF
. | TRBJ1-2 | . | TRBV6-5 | TGTGCCAGCAGTTACGGGTCTCCAGGGCCCTATGGCTACACCTTC | CASSYGSPGPYGYTF
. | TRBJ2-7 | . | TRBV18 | TGTGCCAGCTCACCCATGGGGGCGGGTAGCTCCTACGAGCAGTACTTC | CASSPMGAGSSYEQYF
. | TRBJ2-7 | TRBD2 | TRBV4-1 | TGCGCCAGCAGCCAAGAGCGTGCGGGAGGCTCCTACGAGCAGTACTTC | CASSQERAGGSYEQYF
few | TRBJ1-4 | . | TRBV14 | TGTGCCAGCAGCCACGGGGGTGATGATGAAAAACTGTTTTTT | CASSHGGDDEKLFF